This T cell receptor (beta chain) was observed in a study of long-term antiretroviral therapy in people with HIV. V was trimmed by 6 bases and J by 0 bases, leaving 16 bases between them. In germline, CDR1 is LNHDA, CDR2 SQIVND (reference sequence). CDR3 length: 16 residues. As regards this clone: The antigen is unknown.

The assay used was immunoSEQ (version v3.0), run at survey level. TCRdb keeps only in-frame clones here, not all; method: immunoSEQ multiplex PCR. The sample includes around 29,000 clones, roughly 78% of them seen just once. Study-wide results and caveats: Blood specimens, gathered between 2004 and 2017, were possibly obtained under older ART regimens. Across all time points, the repertoire was dominated by clones that expanded before ART.

This chain links TRBV19 with TRBJ2-3; tentatively, D is TRBD1 (6 bases). The clonotype comes from a man aged 40-50 years with HIV. Sequencing used unsorted PBMCs, obtained 0.3 years after starting antiretroviral therapy. The CDR3 loop reads CASSPLGALSTDTQYF. CDR3 DNA: TGTGCCAGTAGCCCGTTGGGGGCGCTTAGCACAGATACGCAGTATTTT.